A selection of T cell receptor beta chains follows, all from one sample in a study of T cells in Graves' hyperthyroidism and ophthalmopathy. Via MiXCR, TCRdb re-called the multiplex PCR reads, giving one row per CDR3 protein. The data contain 550,000 to 800,000 distinct CDR3 sequences, 16% of them seen just once; the ten biggest clones take up under 10%. The sample consisted of blood. The receptors come from a man aged 18 to 30 with Graves' hyperthyroidism. The CDR3 runs from the conserved cysteine through the conserved F or W. D genes are given only for firm matches. A row's size may be missing; if present it is once, few, many or a size class.

j_call v_call clone_size d_call cdr3_aa cdr3_nt
TRBJ2-5 TRBV3-1 many . CASSHLQSGETQYF TGTGCCAGCAGCCACCTTCAATCGGGAGAGACCCAGTACTTC
TRBJ2-3 TRBV20-1 . . CSASAHRTDTQYF TGCAGTGCTAGTGCCCACCGCACAGATACGCAGTATTTT
TRBJ2-5 TRBV3-1 . . CASSQVLSSVGSETQYF TGTGCCAGCAGCCAAGTTTTGTCTAGCGTTGGGTCGGAGACCCAGTACTTC
TRBJ2-2 TRBV24-1 few TRBD1 CATSDLPAGGTGELFF TGTGCCACCAGTGATTTGCCTGCAGGGGGTACCGGGGAGCTGTTTTTT
TRBJ2-7 TRBV3-1 once TRBD2 CASSLGLELYEQYF TGTGCCAGCAGCCTGGGACTAGAACTCTACGAGCAGTACTTC
TRBJ1-5 TRBV27 few . CASSPLGGDNQPQHF TGTGCCAGCAGTCCGCTCGGCGGGGACAATCAGCCCCAGCATTTT
TRBJ2-1 TRBV6-1 few TRBD1 CASSLDRDQLWDEQFF TGTGCCAGCAGTCTGGACAGGGATCAGCTGTGGGATGAGCAGTTCTTC
TRBJ2-6 TRBV5-5 . . CASSLRGDGANVLTF TGTGCCAGCAGCTTAAGGGGGGACGGGGCCAACGTCCTGACTTTC
TRBJ2-1 TRBV5-1 . . CASSLANRVNEQFF TGCGCCAGCAGCTTGGCCAACAGGGTTAATGAGCAGTTCTTC
TRBJ2-7 TRBV10-3 . . CAISESMQGGEQYF TGTGCCATCAGTGAGTCGATGCAAGGGGGCGAGCAGTACTTC
TRBJ2-2 TRBV9 . . CASGGGTNTGELFF TGTGCCAGCGGAGGAGGGACGAACACCGGGGAGCTGTTTTTT
TRBJ1-4 TRBV7-9 few . CASSLGAGRVNGKLFF TGTGCCAGCAGCTTAGGCGCAGGGAGAGTTAATGGAAAACTGTTTTTT
TRBJ2-1 TRBV12-3/TRBV12-4 many TRBD2 CASRASGNEQFF TGTGCCAGCAGGGCTAGCGGAAATGAGCAGTTCTTC
TRBJ2-2 TRBV6-2/TRBV6-3 . . CASTEGLRTTGELFF TGTGCCAGCACCGAGGGACTCCGAACCACCGGGGAGCTGTTTTTT
TRBJ1-2 TRBV24-1 . . CATSARGHYGYTF TGTGCCACCAGTGCCCGAGGGCACTATGGCTACACCTTC
TRBJ1-1 TRBV29-1 . TRBD1 CSVEGLDRVFTEAFF TGCAGCGTTGAAGGATTGGACAGGGTGTTCACTGAAGCTTTCTTT
TRBJ1-5 TRBV28 many TRBD1 CASSSWDRGLGNQPQHF TGTGCCAGCAGTTCTTGGGACAGGGGGCTGGGCAATCAGCCCCAGCATTTT
TRBJ2-4 TRBV6-2/TRBV6-3 . TRBD2 CASSGGLAAKNIQYF TGTGCCAGCAGCGGAGGACTAGCGGCCAAAAACATTCAGTACTTC
TRBJ1-6 TRBV7-9 few TRBD1 CATTELGQSLGDSPLHF TGTGCCACCACTGAATTGGGACAGAGTTTAGGCGATTCACCCCTCCACTTT
TRBJ2-5 TRBV30 few . CAWNQQGLGETQYF TGTGCCTGGAATCAACAGGGTCTAGGGGAGACCCAGTACTTC
TRBJ1-1 TRBV20-1 many . CSARPFMNTEAFF TGCAGTGCTAGACCGTTCATGAACACTGAAGCTTTCTTT
TRBJ2-7 TRBV20-1 many . CSAIPPGFGEQYF TGCAGTGCTATCCCCCCGGGTTTTGGCGAGCAGTACTTC
TRBJ2-1 TRBV6-1 . TRBD2 CASSFGTSGLNEQFF TGTGCCAGCAGTTTCGGGACTAGCGGCCTCAATGAGCAGTTCTTC
TRBJ2-3 TRBV7-3 many . CASSLTGLSSTDTQYF TGTGCCAGCAGCTTAACAGGACTTTCTAGCACAGATACGCAGTATTTT
TRBJ2-5 TRBV28 many TRBD1 CASRVDGTGPRETQYF TGTGCCAGCCGGGTCGACGGGACAGGGCCGCGGGAGACCCAGTACTTC
TRBJ2-3 TRBV5-1 few TRBD1 CASTDPGQGSDTQYF TGCGCCAGCACCGATCCGGGACAGGGCTCAGATACGCAGTATTTT
TRBJ2-5 TRBV28 few TRBD2 CASSRTSGSRETQYF TGTGCCAGCAGTCGGACTAGCGGGAGCCGAGAGACCCAGTACTTC
TRBJ2-5 TRBV28 many . CASSWNREPQKTQYF TGTGCCAGCAGTTGGAACCGGGAGCCTCAGAAGACCCAGTACTTC
TRBJ2-1 TRBV18 many TRBD2 CASSELAGEYNEQFF TGTGCCAGCTCGGAACTAGCGGGAGAGTACAATGAGCAGTTCTTC
TRBJ2-7 TRBV28 many . CASSPTPGLGYEQYF TGTGCCAGCAGTCCTACCCCTGGACTGGGCTACGAGCAGTACTTC
TRBJ2-7 TRBV24-1 . . CATSENTYEQYF TGTGCCACCAGTGAAAATACCTACGAGCAGTACTTC
TRBJ2-7 TRBV9 . . CASGGGSGTSSYEQYF TGTGCCAGCGGGGGAGGATCGGGGACCTCCTCCTACGAGCAGTACTTC
TRBJ1-5 TRBV7-9 few TRBD1 CASSLVRGLNFLGNQPQHF TGTGCCAGCAGCTTAGTGAGGGGGCTGAATTTTTTGGGCAATCAGCCCCAGCATTTT
TRBJ1-5 TRBV3-1 few . CASSPGTPVEPQHF TGTGCCAGCAGCCCCGGGACCCCGGTGGAGCCCCAGCATTTT
TRBJ1-2 TRBV2 . TRBD1 CASSRTGVGYTF TGTGCCAGCAGTCGGACAGGGGTGGGCTACACCTTC
TRBJ2-3 TRBV28 many . CASGGVSTDTQYF TGTGCCAGCGGTGGGGTTAGCACAGATACGCAGTATTTT
TRBJ2-3 TRBV29-1 few . CSVEASFADTQYF TGCAGCGTTGAGGCTAGTTTTGCAGATACGCAGTATTTT
TRBJ2-7 TRBV7-9 many TRBD2 CASSSQGGLAGYEQYF TGTGCCAGCAGCTCCCAAGGGGGACTAGCGGGCTACGAGCAGTACTTC
TRBJ1-1 TRBV30 . . CAWNPRTSPLEAFF TGTGCCTGGAATCCCCGGACATCGCCCTTAGAAGCTTTCTTT
TRBJ2-7 TRBV11-2 . TRBD2 CASSLTSGLSLSSYEQYF TGTGCCAGCAGCTTAACTAGCGGGCTCTCCCTGAGCTCCTACGAGCAGTACTTC
TRBJ2-7 TRBV2 many TRBD2 CASSEATSGSGEQYF TGTGCCAGCAGTGAAGCGACTAGCGGGAGTGGCGAGCAGTACTTC